A selection of T cell receptor beta chains follows, all from one sample in a study of CD8+ T cells in alopecia areata. TCRdb keeps only in-frame clones here, not all; method: immunoSEQ multiplex PCR. Here the sample spans about 110,000 clones, roughly 55% being singletons. Input material: NKG2D-low CD8+ T cells sorted from blood. The receptors were gathered from a human donor with alopecia areata. The CDR3 runs from the conserved cysteine through the conserved F or W. D genes are given only for firm matches. Clone size is stated in some rows and not others, as once, few, many or a class when expanded.

cdr3_nt cdr3_aa j_call cdr3_length v_call clone_size d_call
TGTGCCAGCAGTGAATTTGTTGGACAGTACTACGAGCAGTACTTC CASSEFVGQYYEQYF TRBJ2-7 15 TRBV10-3 NA NA
TGTGCCAGCAGCCCGTTAGCGGGAGGAAACAATGAGCAGTTCTTC CASSPLAGGNNEQFF TRBJ2-1 15 TRBV7-9 NA TRBD2
TGTGCCTGGAGTACAGGGATCTACACCGGGGAGCTGTTTTTT CAWSTGIYTGELFF TRBJ2-2 14 TRBV30 NA NA
TGTGCCAGCTCACCCGATGAGGGAGTAACTGATAAGCAGTTCTTC CASSPDEGVTDKQFF TRBJ2-1 15 TRBV18 NA NA
TGTGCCAGCAGCGCGGGACTAGCGGGAGCCTACGAGCAGTACTTC CASSAGLAGAYEQYF TRBJ2-7 15 TRBV7-9 NA TRBD2
TGTGCCAGCTCACCACAGACAGATACGCAGTATTTT CASSPQTDTQYF TRBJ2-3 12 TRBV18 NA NA
TGTGCCAGCAGTCCGTCCTCTAGCGGAAGCTACGAGCAGTACTTC CASSPSSSGSYEQYF TRBJ2-7 15 TRBV13 NA TRBD2
TGTGCCAGCAGAGACAGGGCGGCCTACAATGAGCAGTTCTTC CASRDRAAYNEQFF TRBJ2-1 14 TRBV6-1 once TRBD1
TGTGCCAGCAGTGAGGGGGACTCCGGAGCCACAGATACGCAGTATTTT CASSEGDSGATDTQYF TRBJ2-3 16 TRBV9 NA NA
TGTGCCAGCAGTTACCCGGGCAATGAGCAGTTCTTC CASSYPGNEQFF TRBJ2-1 12 TRBV6-5 NA NA
TGTGCCAGCAGCCACGGAACAGGAGGCGAGCAGTACTTC CASSHGTGGEQYF TRBJ2-7 13 TRBV11-2 NA NA
TGTGCCAGCAGTTTTGGCGGCAATCAGCCCCAGCATTTT CASSFGGNQPQHF TRBJ1-5 13 TRBV27 NA NA
TGTGCCAGCAGGGACCGGGACATACTTTGGGAGCAGTACTTC CASRDRDILWEQYF TRBJ2-7 14 TRBV27 NA NA
TGTGCCAGCAGCTCTAGCGGGAGTATCGGAGAGACCCAGTACTTC CASSSSGSIGETQYF TRBJ2-5 15 TRBV13 NA TRBD2
TGTGCCAGCAGCACAGGGGGTCAGCCCCAGCATTTT CASSTGGQPQHF TRBJ1-5 12 TRBV7-9 NA TRBD1
TGTGCCAGCAGGGGACAGGGGTATGGCTACACCTTC CASRGQGYGYTF TRBJ1-2 12 TRBV6-5 NA TRBD1
TGTGCCAGCAGCACGGACAGCCTATATAGCAATCAGCCCCAGCATTTT CASSTDSLYSNQPQHF TRBJ1-5 16 TRBV7-8 NA NA
TGTGCCAGCAGCCTCACGGGGGAGGCGACCTACGAGCAGTACTTC CASSLTGEATYEQYF TRBJ2-7 15 TRBV7-3 NA NA
TGTGCCAGCAGCGCTTGGACAGGGGAAGAGACCCAGTACTTC CASSAWTGEETQYF TRBJ2-5 14 TRBV9 NA TRBD1
TGCGCCAGCAGCTTGGAATTCGGGGGCGCGGGGTACCAAGAGACCCAGTACTTC CASSLEFGGAGYQETQYF TRBJ2-5 18 TRBV5-1 few NA
TGTGCCAGCAGTTGGACTAGCGGGAGCTACGAGCAGTACTTC CASSWTSGSYEQYF TRBJ2-7 14 TRBV2 NA TRBD2
TGTGCCAGCAGCTTAGAGGAGAAGCGGGAGAACACAGATACGCAGTATTTT CASSLEEKRENTDTQYF TRBJ2-3 17 TRBV7-8 few TRBD2
TGTGCCAGCAGCCAAGATAGGGACGGAACCTACGAGCAGTACTTC CASSQDRDGTYEQYF TRBJ2-7 15 TRBV4-2 NA NA
TGTGCCAGCAGCCCCCCAGGGGGGACTGAAGCTTTCTTT CASSPPGGTEAFF TRBJ1-1 13 TRBV2 NA TRBD1
TGTGCCAGCAGCGGAGACGGGTTGTGGTTGCCAGATACGCAGTATTTT CASSGDGLWLPDTQYF TRBJ2-3 16 TRBV7-2 few NA
TGTGCCAGCGCAGCCGGAAGCGAGCAGTACTTC CASAAGSEQYF TRBJ2-7 11 TRBV21-1 few NA
TGTGCCAGCAGCTTGCGGGGAGCGACTGAAGTTTTCTTT CASSLRGATEVFF TRBJ1-1 13 TRBV5-4 NA NA
TGTGCCAGCAGTTCCACCTACGAGCAGTACTTC CASSSTYEQYF TRBJ2-7 11 TRBV28 NA NA
TGCAGCGGGGGGAGGGAGCCCTACGAGCAGTACTTC CSGGREPYEQYF TRBJ2-7 12 TRBV29-1 NA TRBD2
TGTGCCAGTAATGGGCTAGCGGGAGGGATCTACAATGAGCAGTTCTTC CASNGLAGGIYNEQFF TRBJ2-1 16 TRBV19 few TRBD2
TGTGCCAGCAGCGTCTCTGGGGCCAACGTCCTGACTTTC CASSVSGANVLTF TRBJ2-6 13 TRBV11-2 NA NA
TGTGCCAGCAGTTTATCGGGCAGCTCCTACAATGAGCAGTTCTTC CASSLSGSSYNEQFF TRBJ2-1 15 TRBV28 NA NA
TGTGCCAGCAGCCAAGGTTTGGGGACCGCCACTAACTATGGCTACACCTTC CASSQGLGTATNYGYTF TRBJ1-2 17 TRBV14 NA NA
TGTGCCAGCAGCCCCAATCCCGTGGACGAGCAGTACTTC CASSPNPVDEQYF TRBJ2-7 13 TRBV7-9 NA NA
TGTGCCAGCAGCTCTAGCTCCTACGAGCAGTACTTC CASSSSSYEQYF TRBJ2-7 12 TRBV11-2 few NA
TGTGCCAGCAGCCCGAGGACCGCCTCCTACGAGCAGTACTTC CASSPRTASYEQYF TRBJ2-7 14 TRBV7-8 few NA
TGTGCCAGCAGTTTAACGGGACAGGGGATATACAATGAGCAGTTCTTC CASSLTGQGIYNEQFF TRBJ2-1 16 TRBV28 few TRBD1
TGTGCCAGCAGCTTAGAAGGTAGCGGCCACTACGAGCAGTACTTC CASSLEGSGHYEQYF TRBJ2-7 15 TRBV7-2 few NA
TGTGCCAGCAGCGCCGGGGCTAGCGGGGCCTACGAGCAGTACTTC CASSAGASGAYEQYF TRBJ2-7 15 TRBV9 once TRBD2
TGCAGCGTTGAAGATGTCAGGGGTAGGGATGAGCAGTTCTTC CSVEDVRGRDEQFF TRBJ2-1 14 TRBV29-1 NA NA
TGTGCCAGCAGCACTCGACTAGCGGGAGGCCACGAGCAGTACTTC CASSTRLAGGHEQYF TRBJ2-7 15 TRBV7-9 NA TRBD2
TGTGCCAGCAGCTTAACGGCTGGGGGCGAAAGTGAAGCTTTCTTT CASSLTAGGESEAFF TRBJ1-1 15 TRBV7-3 NA NA
TGTGCCAGCAGCCCGGGAGGTTACGAGCAGTACTTC CASSPGGYEQYF TRBJ2-7 12 TRBV11-2 NA TRBD2
TGTGCCAGCAGCTTAGCGGAGGGGGCCCGTCGTGAGCAGTTCTTC CASSLAEGARREQFF TRBJ2-1 15 TRBV7-6 NA NA
TGCAGCGTAAAAGGCGGGAGTGGTTACGAGCAGTACTTC CSVKGGSGYEQYF TRBJ2-7 13 TRBV29-1 few TRBD2
TGTGCCAGCCAACAAGGGGTTCTCACAGATACGCAGTATTTT CASQQGVLTDTQYF TRBJ2-3 14 TRBV27 NA NA
TGCAGCGTCGCCCTGTACGGTAGCACTGAAGCTTTCTTT CSVALYGSTEAFF TRBJ1-1 13 TRBV29-1 few NA
TGTGCCAGCAGCCAAGAATTGCGAGCGGGGGGCAAAAACATTCAGTACTTC CASSQELRAGGKNIQYF TRBJ2-4 17 TRBV14 NA TRBD2
TGTGCCAGCAGCCACTTCCCGGAGGGGAACTATGGCTACACCTTC CASSHFPEGNYGYTF TRBJ1-2 15 TRBV28 NA NA
TGTGCCAGCAGCTCGCGGGCGTACAATGAGCAGTTCTTC CASSSRAYNEQFF TRBJ2-1 13 TRBV5-6 NA NA
TGTGCCAGCAGTTTAAGGCCAGGCTTAAGCACAGATACGCAGTATTTT CASSLRPGLSTDTQYF TRBJ2-3 16 TRBV27 NA NA
TGTGCCAGCAGCGGTAGCGGAGGGGAGCTGTTTTTT CASSGSGGELFF TRBJ2-2 12 TRBV7-9 NA NA
TGTGCCAGCAGCTTCGGGCCCACGGATACGCAGTATTTT CASSFGPTDTQYF TRBJ2-3 13 TRBV7-8 few NA
TGCGCCAGCAGCCAAGATTTCGCGCCGGGACTAGTTGTCACAGATACGCAGTATTTT CASSQDFAPGLVVTDTQYF TRBJ2-3 19 TRBV4-1 NA TRBD2
TGTGCCAGCAGCCAAAGTACAGGGAACAATCAGCCCCAGCATTTT CASSQSTGNNQPQHF TRBJ1-5 15 TRBV7-9 NA NA
TGTGCCAGCAACGAAGGGCTCGGCACTGAAGCTTTCTTT CASNEGLGTEAFF TRBJ1-1 13 TRBV27 NA NA
TGTGCCAGCTCACCTGAGGGGGCCAAAAACATTCAGTACTTC CASSPEGAKNIQYF TRBJ2-4 14 TRBV18 NA NA
TGTGCCATCAGTTCTTCAGGGGTCGCCGGGGAGCTGTTTTTT CAISSSGVAGELFF TRBJ2-2 14 TRBV10-3 NA NA
TGTGCCAGCAGGGAGGTCCCCCAAGATGGCTACACCTTC CASREVPQDGYTF TRBJ1-2 13 TRBV5-4 few NA